This T cell receptor (beta chain) comes out of a study of beta chain features in type 1 diabetes. Whole-study results and caveats: In all four CD4+ subsets, TCRB CDR3 length was significantly, moderately reduced in type 1 diabetes. Within patients, naive, central memory and Treg TCRB repertoires seemed more similar than within healthy donors.

The CDR3 covers 11 residues. The germline V gene encodes CDR1 SEHNR and CDR2 FQNEAQ (reference sequence). V lost 2 bases, J lost 15 bases, and 11 bases lay in between. Comment on this clone: Its antigen is unidentified.

Every bit of the isolated RNA underwent reverse transcription, so sequencing read expressed TCRB transcripts. TCRdb's copy holds only in-frame clones and misses some; the assay was immunoSEQ multiplex PCR. The sample includes about 180,000 clones, around an eighth of them seen just once. Sorting with CD45RO/CCR7/CD25/CD127/CD95/CD27 yielded naive, central memory, regulatory and stem-like memory CD4+ cells. This TCR was recovered from a woman under 30 in good health. The chain couples TRBV7-9 to TRBJ2-1, with D perhaps matching TRBD1 (6 bases). The source material was central memory CD4+ T cells from blood. The CDR3, as DNA: TGTGCCAGCAGCTTAACAGGGTCGCCGTTCTTC. It codes for CASSLTGSPFF.